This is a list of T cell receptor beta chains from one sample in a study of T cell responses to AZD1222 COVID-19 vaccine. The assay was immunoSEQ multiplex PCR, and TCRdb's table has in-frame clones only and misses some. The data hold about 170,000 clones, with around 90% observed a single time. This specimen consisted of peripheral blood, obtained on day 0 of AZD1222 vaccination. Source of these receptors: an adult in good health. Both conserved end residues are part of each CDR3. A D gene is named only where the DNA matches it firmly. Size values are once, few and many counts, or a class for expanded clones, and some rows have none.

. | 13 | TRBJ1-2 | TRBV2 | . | TGTGCCAGCAGCTCATCGCTCACTATGGGCTACACCTTC | CASSSSLTMGYTF
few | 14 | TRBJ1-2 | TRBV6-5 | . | TGTGCCAGCAGTATCGATCACAGTATCTATGGCTACACCTTC | CASSIDHSIYGYTF
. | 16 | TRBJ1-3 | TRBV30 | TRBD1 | TGTGCCTGGAGGACCCCGGGACAGGGATCTGGAAACACCATATATTTT | CAWRTPGQGSGNTIYF
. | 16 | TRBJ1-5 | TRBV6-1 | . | TGTGCCAGCAGTGAAGCAGCTACCGGGCTTGATCAGCCCCAGCATTTT | CASSEAATGLDQPQHF
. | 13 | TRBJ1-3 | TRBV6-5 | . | TGTGCCAGTCCTCCTGGGGGGAGGCACACCATATATTTT | CASPPGGRHTIYF
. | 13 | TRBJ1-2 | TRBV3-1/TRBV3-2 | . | TGTGCCAGCAACTCACAGGGATCCTATGGCTACACCTTC | CASNSQGSYGYTF
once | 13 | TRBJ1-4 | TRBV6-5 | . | TGTGCCAGCAGGACAGGAATCAATGAAAAACTGTTTTTT | CASRTGINEKLFF
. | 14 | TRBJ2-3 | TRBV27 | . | TGTGCCAGCAGTTTTACCATTAGCACAGATACGCAGTATTTT | CASSFTISTDTQYF
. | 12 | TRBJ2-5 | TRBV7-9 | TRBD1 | TGTGCCAGTGGACAGGAGAAGGAGACCCAGTACTTC | CASGQEKETQYF
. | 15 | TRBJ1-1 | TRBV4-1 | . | TGCGCCAGCAGCAACCAGGGTGGTTTGAACACTGAAGCTTTCTTT | CASSNQGGLNTEAFF
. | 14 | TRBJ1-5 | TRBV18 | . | TGTGCCAGCTCAAACGAGGCAGTGTATCAGCCCCAGCATTTT | CASSNEAVYQPQHF
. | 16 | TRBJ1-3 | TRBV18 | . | TGTGCCAGCTCACCACCGTATGGACAGTCCCTGAACACCATATATTTT | CASSPPYGQSLNTIYF
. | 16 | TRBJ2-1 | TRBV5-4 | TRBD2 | TGTGCCAGCAGCCCAGCCCAACTAGCGGGAGTAAGTGAGCAGTTCTTC | CASSPAQLAGVSEQFF
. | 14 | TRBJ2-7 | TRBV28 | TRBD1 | TGTGCCAGCACCTCCGTGGGACAGAGATACGAGCAGTACTTC | CASTSVGQRYEQYF
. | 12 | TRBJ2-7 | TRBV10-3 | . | TGTGCCATCAGTTCGGGACTCGACGAGCAGTACTTC | CAISSGLDEQYF
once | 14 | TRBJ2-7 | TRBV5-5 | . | TGTGCCAGCAGCTTGGACAGGCCCCCCTACGAGCAGTACTTC | CASSLDRPPYEQYF
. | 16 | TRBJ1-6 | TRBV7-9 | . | TGTGCCAGCAGCTATAGCTCTACAGCCAATAATTCACCCCTCCACTTT | CASSYSSTANNSPLHF
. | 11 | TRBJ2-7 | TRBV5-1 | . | TGCGCCAGCAGGGGGGGGGCCGAGCAGTACTTC | CASRGGAEQYF
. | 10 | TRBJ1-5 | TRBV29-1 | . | TGCAGCGTTGAAGGTCAGCCCCAGCATTTT | CSVEGQPQHF
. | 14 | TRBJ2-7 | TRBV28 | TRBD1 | TGTGCCAGCAGACCATCGGACAGGTCAAACGAGCAGTACTTC | CASRPSDRSNEQYF
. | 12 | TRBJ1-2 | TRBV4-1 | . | TGCGCCAGCAGCCAGCGGGACTATGGCTACACCTTC | CASSQRDYGYTF
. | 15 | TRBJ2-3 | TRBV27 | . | TGTGCCAGCAGTTTAGTAGCGGCGAGCACAGATACGCAGTATTTT | CASSLVAASTDTQYF
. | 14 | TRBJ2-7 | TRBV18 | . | TGTGCCAGCTCACCACCGGAAGGACCCTACGAGCAGTACTTC | CASSPPEGPYEQYF
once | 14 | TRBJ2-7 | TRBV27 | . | TGTGCCAGCAGTGTGGGGATTGGCTCCTACGAGCAGTACTTC | CASSVGIGSYEQYF
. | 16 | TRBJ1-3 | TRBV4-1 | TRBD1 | TGCGCCAGCAGCCAAGATGGGGGGACAGGTGGAAACACCATATATTTT | CASSQDGGTGGNTIYF
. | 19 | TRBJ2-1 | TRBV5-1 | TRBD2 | TGCGCCAGCACCAGGCGACCGGGGCTAGCGGGAGGGGAGATATGGGAGCAGTTCTTC | CASTRRPGLAGGEIWEQFF
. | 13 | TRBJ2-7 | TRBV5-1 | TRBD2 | TGCGCCAGCAGACCGGCGGGGGGGCACGAGCAGTACTTC | CASRPAGGHEQYF
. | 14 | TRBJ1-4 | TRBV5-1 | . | TGCGCCAGCAGCTTAGGGGGATTTGGTGAAAAACTGTTTTTT | CASSLGGFGEKLFF
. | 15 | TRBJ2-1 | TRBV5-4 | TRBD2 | TGTGCCAGCAGCTTAAGGACTAGCGGGAGCAATGAGCAGTTCTTC | CASSLRTSGSNEQFF
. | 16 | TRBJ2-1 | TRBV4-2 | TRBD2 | TGTGCCAGCAGCTTACGACTAGCGGGCTCCTACAATGAGCAGTTCTTC | CASSLRLAGSYNEQFF
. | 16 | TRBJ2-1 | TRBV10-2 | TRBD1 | TGCGCCAGCAGTGAGGTAGGGCAGGGGGCGGCGAATGAGCAGTTCTTC | CASSEVGQGAANEQFF
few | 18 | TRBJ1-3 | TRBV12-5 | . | TGTGCTAGTGGTTTCGCGCTCCGGGCTCCCCTCTCCGGAAACACCATATATTTT | CASGFALRAPLSGNTIYF
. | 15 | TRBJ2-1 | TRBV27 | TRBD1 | TGTGCCAGCAGTTTCCGACAGGGCGGCTACAATGAGCAGTTCTTC | CASSFRQGGYNEQFF
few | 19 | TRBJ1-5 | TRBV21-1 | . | TGTGCCAGCAGCAAAAGGGGGACAGAGGGAGGTTATAGCAATCAGCCCCAGCATTTT | CASSKRGTEGGYSNQPQHF
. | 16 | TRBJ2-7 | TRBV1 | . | TGCACCAGCAGCCAGTCCGGGACTAGCGGGAAGTACGAGCAGTACTTC | CTSSQSGTSGKYEQYF
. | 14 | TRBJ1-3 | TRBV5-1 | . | TGCGCCAGCAGCTCGAATCCGGAGGGAAACACCATATATTTT | CASSSNPEGNTIYF
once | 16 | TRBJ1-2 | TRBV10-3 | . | TGTGCCATCAGGCCCTTCGTAGTTCAGGGGCTGGGAGGCTACACCTTC | CAIRPFVVQGLGGYTF
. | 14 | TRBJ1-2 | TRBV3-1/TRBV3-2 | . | TGTGCCAGCAGCCAACCGGGGGTAATCGATGGCTACACCTTC | CASSQPGVIDGYTF
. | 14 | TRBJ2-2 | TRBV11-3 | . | TGTGCCAGCAGCTTAGCCGGCAACACCGGGGAGCTGTTTTTT | CASSLAGNTGELFF
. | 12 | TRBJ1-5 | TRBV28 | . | TGTGCCAGCAGTTTATTCAATCAGCCCCAGCATTTT | CASSLFNQPQHF
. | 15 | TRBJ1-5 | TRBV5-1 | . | TGCGCCAGCAGCTTGGACGGCGATAGCAATCAGCCCCAGCATTTT | CASSLDGDSNQPQHF
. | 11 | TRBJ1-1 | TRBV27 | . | TGTGCCAGCAGTCTCGGGAGACAAGCTTTCTTT | CASSLGRQAFF
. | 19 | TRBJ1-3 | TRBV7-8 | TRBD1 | TGTGCCAGCTCTACTTACCCGGGACAGGGGGTCTTCCCCGGAAACACCATATATTTT | CASSTYPGQGVFPGNTIYF
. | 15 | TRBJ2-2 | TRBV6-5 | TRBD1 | TGTGCCAGCGCCTCTAGGGGGCGCTTGCCCGGGGAGCTGTTTTTT | CASASRGRLPGELFF
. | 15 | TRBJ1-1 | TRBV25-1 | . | TGTGCCAGCCGTAGTGAGGCCTTAGTGGGGGCTGAAGCTTTCTTT | CASRSEALVGAEAFF
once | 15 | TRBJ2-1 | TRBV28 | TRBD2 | TGTGCCAGCAGTCTCACCGCGGGGGTGAACAATGAGCAGTTCTTC | CASSLTAGVNNEQFF
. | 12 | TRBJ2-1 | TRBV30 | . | TGTGCCTGGAGCGGAGCAGGGGAACGGCAGTTCTTC | CAWSGAGERQFF
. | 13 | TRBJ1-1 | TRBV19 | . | TGTGCCAGTAGCAAAGGACGAAACACTGAAGCTTTCTTT | CASSKGRNTEAFF